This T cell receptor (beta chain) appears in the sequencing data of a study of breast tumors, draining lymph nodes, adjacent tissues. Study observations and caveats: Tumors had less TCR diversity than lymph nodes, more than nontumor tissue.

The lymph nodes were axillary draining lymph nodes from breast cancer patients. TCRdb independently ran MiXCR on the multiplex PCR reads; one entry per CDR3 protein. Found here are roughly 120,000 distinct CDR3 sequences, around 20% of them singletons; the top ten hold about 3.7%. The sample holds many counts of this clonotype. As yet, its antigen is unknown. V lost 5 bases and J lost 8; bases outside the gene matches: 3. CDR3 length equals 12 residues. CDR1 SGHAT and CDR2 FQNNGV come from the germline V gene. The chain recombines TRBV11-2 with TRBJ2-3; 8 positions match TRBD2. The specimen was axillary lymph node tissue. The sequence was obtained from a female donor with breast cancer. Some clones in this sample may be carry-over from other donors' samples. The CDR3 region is CASSRSGSTQYF. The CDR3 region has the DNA TGTGCCAGCAGCCGCAGCGGGAGTACGCAGTATTTT. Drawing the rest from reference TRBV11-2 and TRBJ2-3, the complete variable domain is EAGVAQSPRYKIIEKRQSVAFWCNPISGHATLYWYQQILGQGPKLLIQFQNNGVVDDSQLPKDRFSAERLKGVDSTLKIQPAKLEDSAVYLCASSRSGSTQYFGPGTRLTVL.